This TCR beta chain derives from a study of cytomegalovirus exposure and HLA in healthy donors. Overall study results and limits: Rare sequences made up most TCRs, while some public TCRs were found in many donors.

Notes on this clone: Antigen unknown.

Repertoires were generated with immunoSEQ multiplex PCR, while TCRdb's copy carries only in-frame clones and drops some. The table shows 150,000 to 200,000 clones, with just under 85% occurring only once. CDR1 is SGDLS, CDR2 YYNGEE, per germline. The germline V and J ends were trimmed by 0 bases and 8 bases, with 3 bases remaining between them. The CDR3 runs to 11 residues. This sequence originates from a man aged 30-40 years in good health and CMV-seropositive. The chain joins TRBV9 to TRBJ2-1; D is unresolved. Sequenced input: PBMCs. The CDR3 DNA reads as TGTGCCAGCAGCGTAGTAGATGAGCAGTTCTTC. This sequence encodes CASSVVDEQFF.